These T cell receptor beta chains were read from a single sample in a study of Ad26.COV2.S vaccination and SARS-CoV-2 variants. TCRdb's table, derived via immunoSEQ multiplex PCR, lists solely in-frame clones and lacks some. The sample records around 300,000 clones, roughly 91% being singletons. The sequences come from peripheral blood, collected in a trial of Ad26.COV2.S vaccine versus placebo. The receptors shown here come from a person between 18 and 60 years old who received the Ad26.COV2.S COVID-19 vaccine or a placebo. Each CDR3 is given with its conserved first and last residue. The D gene is left open where the match is weak. Clone size is not always given. Where it is, it says once, few, many or a class for expanded clones.

D gene,V gene,J gene,clone size,CDR3 protein,CDR3 DNA
TRBD1,TRBV29-1,TRBJ2-7,.,CSVGQGDFYEQYF,TGCAGCGTCGGACAGGGGGACTTCTACGAGCAGTACTTC
TRBD1,TRBV7-9,TRBJ1-3,.,CASSLARDRGAGNTIYF,TGTGCCAGCAGCTTAGCCCGGGACAGGGGGGCTGGAAACACCATATATTTT
TRBD1,TRBV3-1/TRBV3-2,TRBJ2-3,.,CASSPVRDRGRDTQYF,TGTGCCAGCAGCCCAGTCCGGGACAGGGGCCGAGATACGCAGTATTTT
.,TRBV4-2,TRBJ1-3,.,CASSQDSGRNTIYF,TGTGCCAGCAGCCAAGATAGTGGCAGAAACACCATATATTTT
.,TRBV5-1,TRBJ1-1,.,CASSLALDESAFF,TGCGCCAGCAGCTTGGCCTTGGACGAGTCAGCTTTCTTT
.,TRBV4-1,TRBJ2-1,.,CASSQDFGDSYNEQFF,TGCGCCAGCAGCCAAGATTTCGGGGACTCCTACAATGAGCAGTTCTTC
.,TRBV11-2,TRBJ2-3,.,CASSLVRATDTQYF,TGTGCCAGCAGCTTGGTCAGGGCCACAGATACGCAGTATTTT
TRBD1,TRBV5-1,TRBJ2-5,.,CASSPETPGGGEETQYF,TGCGCCAGCAGCCCTGAAACCCCAGGGGGCGGGGAAGAGACCCAGTACTTC
.,TRBV6-5,TRBJ1-1,.,CASRERVTEHTEAFF,TGTGCCAGCAGGGAGCGGGTCACGGAACACACTGAAGCTTTCTTT
TRBD1,TRBV29-1,TRBJ1-2,.,CSVGTGGGYGYTF,TGCAGCGTGGGGACAGGGGGCGGCTATGGCTACACCTTC
.,TRBV11-2,TRBJ2-7,.,CASSRGTNYEQYF,TGTGCCAGCAGCCGCGGGACAAACTACGAGCAGTACTTC
TRBD1,TRBV7-2,TRBJ2-2,.,CASSLDRGTGELFF,TGTGCCAGCAGCTTAGACAGGGGCACCGGGGAGCTGTTTTTT
TRBD1,TRBV7-6,TRBJ2-1,.,CASSLAGTGGRNEQFF,TGTGCCAGCAGCTTGGCCGGGACAGGGGGAAGAAATGAGCAGTTCTTC
TRBD1,TRBV4-3,TRBJ2-1,.,CASSQAGTGIPSLPTNNEQFF,TGCGCCAGCAGCCAAGCCGGGACAGGGATTCCGAGCTTGCCCACCAACAATGAGCAGTTCTTC
.,TRBV11-3,TRBJ1-1,.,CASTWTENTEAFF,TGTGCCAGCACCTGGACAGAAAACACTGAAGCTTTCTTT
.,TRBV7-2,TRBJ2-2,.,CASSSLPIRGGELFF,TGTGCCAGCAGCTCACTTCCCATTAGAGGCGGGGAGCTGTTTTTT
.,TRBV5-1,TRBJ1-4,.,CASSLGGQREEKLFF,TGCGCCAGCAGCTTGGGAGGGCAACGGGAAGAAAAACTGTTTTTT
.,TRBV21-1,TRBJ2-3,.,CASSKGFMTGKLADTQYF,TGTGCCAGCAGCAAAGGTTTCATGACAGGGAAGCTTGCAGATACGCAGTATTTT
TRBD1,TRBV5-6,TRBJ1-1,.,CASSLGTGGNEAFF,TGTGCCAGCAGCTTGGGTACAGGGGGGAATGAAGCTTTCTTT
.,TRBV5-8,TRBJ2-3,.,CASSFRRAANTDTQYF,TGTGCCAGCAGCTTCCGCCGGGCGGCCAACACAGATACGCAGTATTTT
.,TRBV9,TRBJ2-3,.,CASSLGGSADTQYF,TGTGCCAGCAGTTTGGGGGGAAGCGCAGATACGCAGTATTTT
.,TRBV9,TRBJ1-6,.,CASSVGSGVNSPLHF,TGTGCCAGCAGCGTGGGATCGGGAGTTAATTCACCCCTCCACTTT
TRBD1,TRBV7-2,TRBJ1-5,.,CASSPRQGQPQHF,TGTGCCAGCAGCCCCAGACAGGGACAGCCCCAGCATTTT
.,TRBV19,TRBJ1-1,once,CASSLGGVNTEAFF,TGTGCCAGTAGCCTAGGGGGAGTGAACACTGAAGCTTTCTTT
TRBD1,TRBV5-1,TRBJ2-1,.,CASRRTGQGFNEQFF,TGCGCCAGCAGAAGAACGGGACAGGGTTTCAATGAGCAGTTCTTC
TRBD2,TRBV7-2,TRBJ2-3,few,CASSENSGGVRDTQYF,TGTGCCAGCAGCGAAAATAGCGGGGGGGTGCGAGATACGCAGTATTTT
.,TRBV7-9,TRBJ1-6,.,CASSLEQVNSPLHF,TGTGCCAGCAGCTTAGAACAGGTCAATTCACCCCTCCACTTT
TRBD1,TRBV5-1,TRBJ2-7,.,CASSRQGARNEQYF,TGCGCCAGCAGCCGACAGGGGGCAAGGAACGAGCAGTACTTC
.,TRBV5-1,TRBJ1-1,.,CASSLAPGGRQDTEAFF,TGCGCCAGCAGCTTGGCCCCGGGGGGCAGACAGGACACTGAAGCTTTCTTT